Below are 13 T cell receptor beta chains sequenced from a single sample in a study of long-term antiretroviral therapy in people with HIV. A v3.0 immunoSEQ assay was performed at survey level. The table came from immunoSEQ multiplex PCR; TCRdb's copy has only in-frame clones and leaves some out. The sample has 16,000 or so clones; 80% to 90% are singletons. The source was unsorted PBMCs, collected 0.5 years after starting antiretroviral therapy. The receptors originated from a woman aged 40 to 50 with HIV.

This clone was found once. In DNA, the CDR3 is TGTGCCAGCAGCTTGGACGGCGGTGAGCAGTTCTTC. Its translation: CASSLDGGEQFF. The V gene is TRBV5-6, the J gene TRBJ2-1, with no clear D. The CDR3 has 12 amino acids. The ends were cut back, 0 bases at V and 9 bases at J, with 7 bases in the middle. Germline lookup yields CDR1 SGHDT and CDR2 YYEEEE. Full variable domain (outside the CDR3, taken from reference TRBV5-6 and TRBJ2-1): DAGVTQSPTHLIKTRGQQVTLRCSPKSGHDTVSWYQQALGQGPQFIFQYYEEEERQRGNFPDRFSGHQFPNYSSELNVNALLLGDSALYLCASSLDGGEQFFGPGTRLTVL.

In nucleotides, the CDR3 is TGTGCCAGCAAATTTGGGAGGGGGCGGGATCAGCCCCAGCATTTT. This codes for CASKFGRGRDQPQHF. The chain links TRBV2 to TRBJ1-5; TRBD1 agrees at 7 bases. Germline V gene data show CDR1 as SNHLY and CDR2 as FYNNEI. J gave up 5 bases and V 7 bases, and 11 bases lay outside the gene matches. This CDR3 has 15 amino acids.

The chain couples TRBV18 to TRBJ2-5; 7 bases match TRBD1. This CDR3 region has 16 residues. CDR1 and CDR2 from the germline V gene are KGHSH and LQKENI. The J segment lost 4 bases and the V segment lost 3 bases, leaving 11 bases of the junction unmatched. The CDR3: CASSPAPDRRGETQYF. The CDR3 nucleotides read TGTGCCAGCTCACCTGCTCCGGACAGGCGCGGAGAGACCCAGTACTTC.

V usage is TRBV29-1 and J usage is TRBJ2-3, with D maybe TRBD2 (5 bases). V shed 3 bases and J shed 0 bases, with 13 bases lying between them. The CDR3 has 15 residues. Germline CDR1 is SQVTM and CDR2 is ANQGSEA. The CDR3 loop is CSVDGLRPSTDTQYF. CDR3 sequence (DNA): TGCAGCGTTGATGGACTCCGGCCTAGCACAGATACGCAGTATTTT.

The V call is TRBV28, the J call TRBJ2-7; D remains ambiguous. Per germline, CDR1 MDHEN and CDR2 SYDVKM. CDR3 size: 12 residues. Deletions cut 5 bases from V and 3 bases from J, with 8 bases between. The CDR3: CASSPRVYEQYF. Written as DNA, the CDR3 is TGTGCCAGCAGTCCCCGGGTCTACGAGCAGTACTTC.

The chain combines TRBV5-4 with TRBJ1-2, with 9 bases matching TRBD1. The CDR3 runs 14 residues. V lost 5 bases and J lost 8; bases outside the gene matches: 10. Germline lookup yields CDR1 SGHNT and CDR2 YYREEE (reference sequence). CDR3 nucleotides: TGTGCCAGCAGTCGAGACAGGGGGGCTGAGGGCTACACCTTC. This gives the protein CASSRDRGAEGYTF.

CDR3 sequence reads: CASTRDGASGNTIYF. CDR3 bases: TGTGCCAGCACCCGGGACGGGGCCTCTGGAAACACCATATATTTT. The chain employs TRBV28 and TRBJ1-3; maybe TRBD1 (5 bases). This CDR3 has 15 amino acids. CDR1 is MDHEN and CDR2 is SYDVKM in the germline V gene. The V and J ends lost 7 bases and 0 bases respectively, with 13 bases between them.

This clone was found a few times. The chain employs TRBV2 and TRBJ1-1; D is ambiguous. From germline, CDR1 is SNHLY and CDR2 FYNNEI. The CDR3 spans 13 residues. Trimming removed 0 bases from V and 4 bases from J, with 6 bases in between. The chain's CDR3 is CASSEARATEAFF. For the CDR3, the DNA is TGTGCCAGCAGTGAAGCCCGAGCCACTGAAGCTTTCTTT.

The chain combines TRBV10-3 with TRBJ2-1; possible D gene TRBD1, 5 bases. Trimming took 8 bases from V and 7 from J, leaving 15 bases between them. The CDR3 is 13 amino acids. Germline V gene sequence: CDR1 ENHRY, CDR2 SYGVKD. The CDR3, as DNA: TGTGCCATCGGCGGCCTGACAGTGAATGAGCAGTTCTTC. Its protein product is CAIGGLTVNEQFF.

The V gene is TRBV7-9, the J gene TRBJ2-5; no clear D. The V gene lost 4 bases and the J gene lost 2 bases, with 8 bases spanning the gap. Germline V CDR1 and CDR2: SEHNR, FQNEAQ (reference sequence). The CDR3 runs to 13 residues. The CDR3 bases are TGTGCCAGCAGCTCCTCTCCGCAAGAGACCCAGTACTTC. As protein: CASSSSPQETQYF.

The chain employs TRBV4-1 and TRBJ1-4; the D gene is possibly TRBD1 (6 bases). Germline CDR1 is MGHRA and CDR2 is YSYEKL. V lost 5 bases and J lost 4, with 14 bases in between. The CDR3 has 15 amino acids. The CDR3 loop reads CASSSRGNINEKLFF. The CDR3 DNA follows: TGCGCCAGCAGCTCAAGGGGGAACATTAATGAAAAACTGTTTTTT.

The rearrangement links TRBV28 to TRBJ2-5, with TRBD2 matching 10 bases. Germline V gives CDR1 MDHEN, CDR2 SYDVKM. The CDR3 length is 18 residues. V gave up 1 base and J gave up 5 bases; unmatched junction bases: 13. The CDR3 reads CASSLYLGAGGQVETQYF. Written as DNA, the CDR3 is TGTGCCAGCAGTTTATATCTCGGAGCGGGAGGGCAAGTGGAGACCCAGTACTTC.

CDR3 protein: CASSLSGISYNEQFF. The CDR3 DNA is TGTGCCAGCAGTCTCAGCGGGATCTCCTACAATGAGCAGTTCTTC. This rearrangement joins TRBV13 to TRBJ2-1; 7 bases agree with TRBD2. CDR3 size: 15 residues. The V gene's germline CDR1 is PRHDT and CDR2 FYEKMQ (reference sequence). The V gene end was trimmed by 6 bases and the J gene end by 0 bases; junction bases not matched to a gene: 5.